This T cell receptor beta chain appears in the sequencing data of a study of shared clonotypes between healthy human individuals. Regarding this clone: The antigen remains unidentified. Other DNA sequences in the sample encode the same CDR3.

General observations from the study: Researchers sampled only blood; tissue repertoires likely differ. Clonotype sharing among donors likely depends on sequencing depth.

The V gene's germline CDR1 is SGDLS and CDR2 YYNGEE. Trimming took off 0 bases at V and 3 bases at J, with 7 bases between the two ends. This CDR3 region has 13 residues. CD45RO negativity and positive selection for CCR7 defined naive CD8 cells, a population that excluded terminally differentiated effector memory CD45RA+ cells. Authors' methods: Junction-only immunoSEQ sequences carried no quality scores, so filtering differed. The assay was immunoSEQ multiplex PCR, and TCRdb's table has in-frame clones only and misses some. That table is the source of V, J and clone size, and D and trimming were worked out from the DNA. This sample carries under 1 million clones, around 93% of them seen once, and the ten largest clones take about 24%.

V gene TRBV9 combines with J gene TRBJ2-7; no definite D call. This receptor was identified in a man younger than 45 in good health. Sequenced sample: naive CD8+ T cells sorted from blood. CDR3 residues: CASSVAGNYEQYF. The CDR3 nucleotides read TGTGCCAGCAGCGTAGCTGGGAACTACGAGCAGTACTTC.